This T cell receptor beta chain was profiled in a study of T-cell reconstitution after alpha-beta-depleted transplantation in children. This clonotype was seen a few times. CDR1 SGHRS and CDR2 YFSETQ come from the germline V gene. Trimming stripped 10 bases from V and 3 bases from J, with 13 bases between. CDR3 size: 13 residues. A TCRbeta library incorporating unique molecular identifiers was prepared. TCRdb passed the PCR reads through MiXCR, listing each CDR3 protein once. The sample consists of around 670,000 distinct CDR3 sequences, roughly 13% of them appearing once. The receptor was isolated from a girl aged 2-10 years with congenital amegakaryocytic thrombocytopenia, due to receive a stem cell transplant. The J gene is TRBJ1-4, the V gene TRBV5-1, with D uncertain. The source material was PBMCs, sampled before TCRalphabeta/CD19-depleted stem cell transplant. As DNA, the CDR3 is TGCGCCTCATCGGCAATGCCTAATGAAAAACTGTTTTTT. As protein: CASSAMPNEKLFF.